These T cell receptor beta chains were read from a single sample in a study of cytomegalovirus exposure and HLA in healthy donors. Here immunoSEQ multiplex PCR was the method, and the copy in TCRdb shows in-frame clones only, minus some. The sample consists of 170,000 or so clones, 80% to 85% of them appearing once. Sequencing input: PBMCs. Source of these receptors: a woman aged 18-30 years in good health and CMV-seropositive. Each CDR3 is given without its conserved first and last residue. Clone size is stated in some rows and not others, as once, few, many or a class when expanded.

V gene: TRBV29-1
J gene: TRBJ1-1
clone size: -
CDR3 protein: SVPDRVTEAF

V gene: TRBV4-2
J gene: TRBJ2-7
clone size: few
CDR3 protein: ASSQEEQYEQY

V gene: TRBV7-8
J gene: TRBJ2-3
clone size: once
CDR3 protein: ASSLGSSMVVTQY

V gene: TRBV5-4
J gene: TRBJ2-7
clone size: -
CDR3 protein: ASSDSGGRD

V gene: TRBV2
J gene: TRBJ1-2
clone size: -
CDR3 protein: ASSLKDRGLGGYT

V gene: TRBV25-1
J gene: TRBJ2-1
clone size: once
CDR3 protein: ASSPSGWSNEQF

V gene: TRBV5-1
J gene: TRBJ1-6
clone size: -
CDR3 protein: ASSLAGSSYNSPLH

V gene: TRBV2
J gene: TRBJ2-1
clone size: -
CDR3 protein: ASSPTRDSNNEQF

V gene: TRBV5-1
J gene: TRBJ2-7
clone size: -
CDR3 protein: ASSLQGGLGEQY

V gene: TRBV2
J gene: TRBJ1-1
clone size: -
CDR3 protein: ASSIVRVTEAF

V gene: TRBV4-2
J gene: TRBJ1-3
clone size: -
CDR3 protein: ASSQGLSGNTIY

V gene: TRBV5-1
J gene: TRBJ1-1
clone size: -
CDR3 protein: ASSALQGAGTEAF

V gene: TRBV9
J gene: TRBJ1-1
clone size: few
CDR3 protein: ASTRVLTGTEAF

V gene: TRBV2
J gene: TRBJ1-5
clone size: -
CDR3 protein: ASSEGASNQPQH

V gene: TRBV6-5
J gene: TRBJ1-1
clone size: few
CDR3 protein: ASSYSQGSWNTEAF

V gene: TRBV9
J gene: TRBJ2-3
clone size: -
CDR3 protein: ASSSQGGTDTQY

V gene: TRBV6-5
J gene: TRBJ2-2
clone size: -
CDR3 protein: ACRAGTGELF

V gene: TRBV4-1
J gene: TRBJ2-3
clone size: -
CDR3 protein: ASSQDGEAQY

V gene: TRBV2
J gene: TRBJ1-2
clone size: few
CDR3 protein: ASSVGDSWRAGYT

V gene: TRBV19
J gene: TRBJ2-2
clone size: -
CDR3 protein: AISTVELF

V gene: TRBV4-1
J gene: TRBJ1-4
clone size: -
CDR3 protein: ASSQAPIGAAGEKLF

V gene: TRBV19
J gene: TRBJ2-2
clone size: -
CDR3 protein: ASSLLRDRGSGELF

V gene: TRBV4-1
J gene: TRBJ1-2
clone size: -
CDR3 protein: ASSQGAGRYGYT

V gene: TRBV5-1
J gene: TRBJ1-2
clone size: -
CDR3 protein: ASSPSGTGVASDYGYT

V gene: TRBV18
J gene: TRBJ2-3
clone size: -
CDR3 protein: ASSLTSGAQDTQY

V gene: TRBV4-1
J gene: TRBJ1-2
clone size: -
CDR3 protein: ASRDYRGPGPVAGYT

V gene: TRBV28
J gene: TRBJ1-5
clone size: once
CDR3 protein: ASSGGGIGLIGQPQH

V gene: TRBV19
J gene: TRBJ1-1
clone size: -
CDR3 protein: AIRTENTEAF

V gene: TRBV7-9
J gene: TRBJ1-4
clone size: -
CDR3 protein: ASSGTTNEKLF

V gene: TRBV6-5
J gene: TRBJ2-3
clone size: -
CDR3 protein: ASSYSQSMGTDTQY

V gene: TRBV4-1
J gene: TRBJ2-6
clone size: -
CDR3 protein: ASSHKRERDVGANVLT

V gene: TRBV5-3
J gene: TRBJ1-2
clone size: -
CDR3 protein: ARSLGAGPNYGYT

V gene: TRBV7-9
J gene: TRBJ1-2
clone size: -
CDR3 protein: ASRDTGGAVGYT

V gene: TRBV7-9
J gene: TRBJ1-5
clone size: -
CDR3 protein: ASSLGGQPQH

V gene: TRBV9
J gene: TRBJ1-4
clone size: -
CDR3 protein: ASSVAGSNEKLF

V gene: TRBV7-2
J gene: TRBJ2-1
clone size: -
CDR3 protein: ASSVRQGSYNEQF

V gene: TRBV6-5
J gene: TRBJ1-4
clone size: -
CDR3 protein: ASSLSHATNEKLF

V gene: TRBV6-1
J gene: TRBJ1-3
clone size: -
CDR3 protein: ASSVVSGNTIY

V gene: TRBV10-2
J gene: TRBJ2-5
clone size: -
CDR3 protein: ASSRGTGETQY

V gene: TRBV2
J gene: TRBJ1-2
clone size: -
CDR3 protein: ASTIEGARILYGYT

V gene: TRBV11-2
J gene: TRBJ2-7
clone size: -
CDR3 protein: ASSLPSGGLSSYEQY

V gene: TRBV18
J gene: TRBJ1-1
clone size: -
CDR3 protein: ASSPDQEAF

V gene: TRBV2
J gene: TRBJ2-2
clone size: -
CDR3 protein: ASTGTSGTGELF

V gene: TRBV29-1
J gene: TRBJ2-5
clone size: -
CDR3 protein: SVLSKGLGQETQY

V gene: TRBV19
J gene: TRBJ2-2
clone size: few
CDR3 protein: ASSIPNRDPGELF

V gene: TRBV9
J gene: TRBJ1-4
clone size: -
CDR3 protein: ASSASGITNEKLF

V gene: TRBV6-1
J gene: TRBJ1-2
clone size: -
CDR3 protein: ASSEDVRGTYGYT

V gene: TRBV27
J gene: TRBJ2-1
clone size: -
CDR3 protein: ASRPFWGQGTNEQF

V gene: TRBV27
J gene: TRBJ1-6
clone size: once
CDR3 protein: ASSSTTGAYSPLH